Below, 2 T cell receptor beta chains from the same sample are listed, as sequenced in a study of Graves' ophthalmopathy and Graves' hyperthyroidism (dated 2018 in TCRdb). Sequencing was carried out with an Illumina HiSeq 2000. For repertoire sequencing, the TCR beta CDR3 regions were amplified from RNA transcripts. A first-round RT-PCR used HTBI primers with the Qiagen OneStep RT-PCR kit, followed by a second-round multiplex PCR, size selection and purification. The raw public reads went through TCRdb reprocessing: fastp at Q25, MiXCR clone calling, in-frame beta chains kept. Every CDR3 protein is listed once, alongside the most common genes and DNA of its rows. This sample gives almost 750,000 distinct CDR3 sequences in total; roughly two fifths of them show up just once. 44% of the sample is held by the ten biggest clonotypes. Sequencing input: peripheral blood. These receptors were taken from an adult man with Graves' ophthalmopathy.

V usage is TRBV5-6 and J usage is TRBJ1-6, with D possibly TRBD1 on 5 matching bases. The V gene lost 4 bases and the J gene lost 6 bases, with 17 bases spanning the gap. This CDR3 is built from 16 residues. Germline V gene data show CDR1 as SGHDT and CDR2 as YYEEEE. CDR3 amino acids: CASSRWGGYRNSPLHF. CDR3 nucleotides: TGTGCCAGCAGCCGATGGGGGGGTTACCGTAATTCACCCCTCCACTTT.

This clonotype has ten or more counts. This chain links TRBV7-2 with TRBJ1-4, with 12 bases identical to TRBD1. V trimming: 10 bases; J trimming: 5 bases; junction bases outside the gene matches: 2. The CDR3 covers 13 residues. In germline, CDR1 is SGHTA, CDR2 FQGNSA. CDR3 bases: TGTGCCACCGGGACAGGGGGCAATGAAAAACTGTTTTTT. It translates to CATGTGGNEKLFF. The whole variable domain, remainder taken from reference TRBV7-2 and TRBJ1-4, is GAGVSQSPSNKVTEKGKDVELRCDPISGHTALYWYRQSLGQGLEFLIYFQGNSAPDKSGLPSDRFSAERTGGSVSTLTIQRTQQEDSAVYLCATGTGGNEKLFFGSGTQLSVL.